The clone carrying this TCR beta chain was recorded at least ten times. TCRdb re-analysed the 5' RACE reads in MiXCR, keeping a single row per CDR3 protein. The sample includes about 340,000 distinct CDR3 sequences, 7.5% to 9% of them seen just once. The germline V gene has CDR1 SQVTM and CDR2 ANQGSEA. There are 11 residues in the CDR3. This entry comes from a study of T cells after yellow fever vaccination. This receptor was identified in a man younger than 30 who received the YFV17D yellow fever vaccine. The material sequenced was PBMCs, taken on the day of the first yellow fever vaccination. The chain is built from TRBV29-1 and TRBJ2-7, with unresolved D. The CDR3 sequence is CRAEDGYEQYF. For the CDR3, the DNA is TGCAGGGCCGAGGACGGTTACGAGCAGTACTTC.